Each of the 14 T cell receptor beta chains below was sequenced from the same sample in a study of type 1 regulatory T cells. No antigen has been identified for these receptors. In TCRdb, the reads were re-called with MiXCR into one record per CDR3 protein. The sample carries more than 20,000 distinct CDR3 sequences, roughly two thirds recorded once. Sequenced input: cultured T cells, either the whole culture or a sorted T cell fraction (not recorded which). The subset was: Tr1-enriched cell product generated in vitro against host alloantigens. Source of these receptors: a human donor in good health.

This sequence joins TRBV6-1 and TRBJ1-1, with D possibly matching TRBD1 (5 bases). There are 14 residues in the CDR3. The V end lost 1 base, the J end lost 10 bases, and 16 bases lay between the germline ends. Looked up from germline, CDR1 is MNHNS and CDR2 is SASEGT. The CDR3 loop is CASSEGREGSGAFF. CDR3 bases: TGTGCCAGCAGTGAAGGCAGGGAGGGCTCGGGAGCTTTCTTT.

This chain links TRBV7-2 with TRBJ2-7; 9 positions agree with TRBD2. The CDR3 extends over 15 amino acids. CDR1 SGHTA and CDR2 FQGNSA come from the germline V gene. V was pared by 0 bases and J by 7 bases, with 7 bases of the junction left unmatched. In DNA form, the CDR3 reads TGTGCCAGCAGCTTAGCTGGCGGGGGGGTGGGGGAGCAGTACTTC. It translates to CASSLAGGGVGEQYF.

The CDR3 protein is CASSPGQRAGGDETQYF. The CDR3 DNA reads as TGTGCCAGCTCACCGGGTCAGCGGGCAGGGGGCGACGAGACCCAGTACTTC. The rearrangement joins TRBV18 to TRBJ2-5, with 8 bases lining up with TRBD1. Trimming took 3 bases from V and 5 from J; bases not matched to a gene: 14. The length of the CDR3 is 17 residues. CDR1 and CDR2 from the germline V gene are KGHSH and LQKENI. The full variable domain, with the rest looked up from reference TRBV18 and TRBJ2-5, is NAGVMQNPRHLVRRRGQEARLRCSPMKGHSHVYWYRQLPEEGLKFMVYLQKENIIDESGMPKERFSAEFPKEGPSILRIQQVVRGDSAAYFCASSPGQRAGGDETQYFGPGTRLLVL.

This chain joins TRBV20-1 and TRBJ2-1; 11 bases are a match to TRBD1. The CDR3 has 14 residues. Looked up from germline, CDR1 is DFQATT and CDR2 is SNEGSKA (reference sequence). The J segment lost 7 bases and the V segment lost 8 bases, leaving 10 bases of the junction unmatched. The CDR3 DNA is TGCAGTCCCCAGTCGGGACAGGGGGTGAATGAGCAGTTCTTC. Protein product: CSPQSGQGVNEQFF.

This sequence joins TRBV7-9 and TRBJ1-1; D is unclear. V shed 0 bases and J shed 5 bases, with 10 bases lying between them. The CDR3 length is 14 residues. Germline CDR1 and CDR2: SEHNR and FQNEAQ (reference sequence). In DNA form, the CDR3 reads TGTGCCAGCAGCTTAGCGGGGTTCCGTACTGAAGCTTTCTTT. Residues: CASSLAGFRTEAFF.

V usage is TRBV5-1 and J usage is TRBJ2-1, with 14 positions matching TRBD2. After removal of 2 bases from V and 0 bases from J, the junction contained 4 bases not matched to a gene. This CDR3 is built from 18 residues. Germline CDR1 SGHRS, CDR2 YFSETQ. The CDR3 DNA is TGCGCCAGCAGCTTCGGACTAGCGGGGGGCCACTCCTACAATGAGCAGTTCTTC. This sequence encodes CASSFGLAGGHSYNEQFF.

V and J are TRBV5-1 and TRBJ1-1; D unclear. The CDR3 sequence is 15 residues long. Germline CDR1 is SGHRS and CDR2 is YFSETQ. Between the trimmed V and J ends, which lost 0 bases and 1 base, there was a span of 10 bases. CDR3 in DNA: TGCGCCAGCAGCTTGGGTCATGCGACGAACACTGAAGCTTTCTTT. Encoded protein: CASSLGHATNTEAFF.

This clonotype was detected only once. The genes are TRBV12-3 or TRBV12-4 and TRBJ2-3; tentatively, D is TRBD2 (6 bases). The CDR3 covers 15 residues. With 2 bases removed from V and 0 bases from J, the gap between germline ends came to 9 bases. The CDR3 bases are TGTGCCAGCAGTTTACGTGGGACTAGCACAGATACGCAGTATTTT. It specifies CASSLRGTSTDTQYF.

The chain is built from TRBV7-2 and TRBJ2-7; 7 bases map to TRBD1. J was trimmed by 2 bases and V by 4 bases; bases with no gene match: 8. This CDR3 comprises 15 residues. From germline, CDR1 is SGHTA and CDR2 FQGNSA. CDR3: CASSSEGGRAYEQYF. The CDR3 coding sequence is TGTGCCAGCAGCTCGGAAGGGGGCAGAGCCTACGAGCAGTACTTC. Using reference TRBV7-2 and TRBJ2-7 for the parts outside the CDR3, the full variable domain is GAGVSQSPSNKVTEKGKDVELRCDPISGHTALYWYRQSLGQGLEFLIYFQGNSAPDKSGLPSDRFSAERTGGSVSTLTIQRTQQEDSAVYLCASSSEGGRAYEQYFGPGTRLTVT.

This CDR3 reads CASSLRTGNTEAFF. In DNA, the CDR3 is TGTGCCAGCAGTCTCCGGACGGGGAACACTGAAGCTTTCTTT. This chain connects TRBV6-1 to TRBJ1-1; D is undetermined. The CDR3 spans 14 residues. The germline gives CDR1 MNHNS, CDR2 SASEGT. Trimming took 5 bases from V and 1 from J, leaving 11 bases between them.

This clonotype was recorded once. The chain employs TRBV11-2 and TRBJ2-2; D call uncertain. CDR1 is SGHAT and CDR2 is FQNNGV in the germline V gene. The ends were cut back, 3 bases at V and 6 bases at J, with 8 bases in the middle. This CDR3 has 13 residues. CDR3 loop: CASSFSRSGELFF. In nucleotides, the CDR3 is TGTGCCAGCAGCTTCTCCAGGTCCGGGGAGCTGTTTTTT.

J is TRBJ1-2 and V is TRBV4-2; TRBD1 matches 9 bases. With 1 base clipped from V and 8 bases from J, the junction kept 14 bases outside the gene matches. The CDR3 consists of 17 residues. In germline, CDR1 is LGHNA, CDR2 YNFKEQ. CDR3 in amino acids: CASSQVLGTGRPGGYTF. CDR3 sequence (DNA): TGTGCCAGCAGCCAAGTCCTCGGGACAGGGAGGCCGGGAGGCTACACCTTC.

The chain employs TRBV20-1 and TRBJ1-5; 9 bases line up with TRBD1. The V gene's germline CDR1 is DFQATT and CDR2 SNEGSKA (reference sequence). The J segment lost 2 bases and the V segment lost 6 bases, leaving 5 bases of the junction unmatched. CDR3 size: 14 residues. The DNA for the CDR3 is TGCAGTGCATGGGGGGACAGGGGCAATCAGCCCCAGCATTTT. It codes for CSAWGDRGNQPQHF.

The chain recombines TRBV7-2 with TRBJ2-3; 7 bases agree with TRBD2. The CDR3 consists of 16 residues. From germline, CDR1 is SGHTA and CDR2 FQGNSA. V shed 4 bases, J shed 6 bases, and the junction held 13 bases outside the gene matches. The CDR3 here is CASSSQIWGGSDTQYF. The CDR3 nucleotides read TGTGCCAGCAGCTCGCAAATCTGGGGGGGGTCGGATACGCAGTATTTT. The whole variable domain, filled in from reference TRBV7-2 and TRBJ2-3, reads GAGVSQSPSNKVTEKGKDVELRCDPISGHTALYWYRQSLGQGLEFLIYFQGNSAPDKSGLPSDRFSAERTGGSVSTLTIQRTQQEDSAVYLCASSSQIWGGSDTQYFGPGTRLTVL.